A single sample gave rise to the 13 T cell receptor beta chains below, sequenced in a study of neurological immune-mediated disorders. TCRdb used MiXCR to reprocess the 5' RACE reads, holding one entry per CDR3 protein. The sample lists approximately 46,000 distinct CDR3 sequences, more than 8.5% occurring once. The time point here: longitudinal time-point 1 (baseline). The sequenced sample was PBMCs. All receptors derive from a woman between 40 and 50 years old in good health.

This clonotype was detected a few times. This may be a read error: a much more frequent sequence differs by one nucleotide. The rearrangement joins TRBV2 to TRBJ2-1, with D maybe TRBD1 (5 bases). V gave up 1 base and J gave up 7 bases, with 14 bases separating them. CDR1 and CDR2 (germline): SNHLY, FYNNEI. The CDR3 runs to 15 residues. DNA of the CDR3: TGTGCCAGCAGTGAAGGTCAGGGAATGAGTAATGAGCAGTTCTTC. As protein: CASSEGQGMSNEQFF.

This clonotype showed up many times. The rearrangement links TRBV25-1 to TRBJ1-2, with 7 bases fitting TRBD1. V dropped 5 bases and J dropped 7; count of bases not matched to a gene: 10. Germline lookup yields CDR1 MGHDK and CDR2 SYGVNS. There are 14 residues in the CDR3. The CDR3 here is CASSLLQGTGGYTF. CDR3 bases: TGTGCCAGCAGTCTCTTACAGGGGACCGGTGGCTACACCTTC.

At least ten counts were recorded for this clonotype. The J gene is TRBJ2-1, the V gene TRBV5-5, with D possibly being TRBD2 (6 bases). Germline V CDR1 and CDR2: SGHKS, YYEKEE (reference sequence). This CDR3 comprises 15 residues. V lost 0 bases, J lost 9 bases, and 16 bases lay in between. CDR3 in DNA: TGTGCCAGCAGCTTGGGCGGGACTCCTTGGGGTGAGCAGTTCTTC. Amino acids: CASSLGGTPWGEQFF.

The genes are TRBV20-1 and TRBJ1-5; D is uncertain. Germline lookup yields CDR1 DFQATT and CDR2 SNEGSKA (reference sequence). Trimming took off 0 bases at V and 12 bases at J, with 12 bases between the two ends. The CDR3 totals 12 residues. The CDR3 protein is CSARDDTRLQHF. Here the CDR3 DNA reads TGCAGTGCTAGAGATGATACACGGCTCCAGCATTTT.

This clonotype was observed many times. The CDR3 reads CASSSQGSGSGGSYNEQFF. The DNA of the CDR3 is TGTGCCAGCAGCTCTCAGGGTAGCGGGAGTGGGGGGTCCTACAATGAGCAGTTCTTC. The chain has TRBV9 and TRBJ2-1; 9 bases agree with TRBD2. The V gene's germline CDR1 is SGDLS and CDR2 YYNGEE. The V segment lost 4 bases and the J segment 1 base; nucleotides outside the gene matches: 15. CDR3 length: 19 residues.

This clonotype was counted ten times or more. The chain recombines TRBV10-3 with TRBJ2-1; tentatively, D is TRBD2 (6 bases). CDR1 is ENHRY and CDR2 is SYGVKD in the germline V gene. This CDR3 is built from 17 residues. Trimming took off 1 base at V and 7 bases at J, with 20 bases between the two ends. Here the CDR3 reads CAISELWNRPAGNEQFF. In DNA form, the CDR3 reads TGTGCCATCAGTGAGTTGTGGAACAGACCGGCGGGGAATGAGCAGTTCTTC.

This clonotype was found many times. This rearrangement joins TRBV7-2 to TRBJ1-2; 9 nucleotides match TRBD1. Germline V lookup: CDR1 SGHTA, CDR2 FQGNSA. The CDR3 sequence is 15 residues long. V gave up 5 bases and J gave up 2 bases; unmatched junction bases: 6. CDR3 loop: CASSTRTGANYGYTF. The CDR3 DNA reads TGTGCCAGCAGCACTCGGACAGGGGCCAACTATGGCTACACCTTC.

V gene TRBV6-2 or TRBV6-3 combines with J gene TRBJ2-2; D is tentatively TRBD1 or TRBD2 (5 bases each). Germline V gene lookup returns CDR1 MNHEY and CDR2 SVGEGT. V lost 7 bases to trimming and J lost 3 bases, with 15 bases between them. The length of the CDR3 is 15 residues. As DNA, the CDR3 is TGTGCCAGCAAGGCAGGGAGAATCGACACCGGGGAGCTGTTTTTT. This sequence encodes CASKAGRIDTGELFF.

This clonotype was seen repeatedly, ten times or more. V usage is TRBV29-1 and J usage is TRBJ2-1; 8 bases map to TRBD2. V shed 4 bases and J 4 bases; nucleotides not matched to a gene: 6. The CDR3 contains 14 residues. Germline loops: CDR1 SQVTM, CDR2 ANQGSEA. The CDR3 nucleotides are TGCAGCGTTGGGGATAGCGGGAAATACAATGAGCAGTTCTTC. Translated, it gives CSVGDSGKYNEQFF.

The sample holds many counts of this clonotype. This chain connects TRBV27 to TRBJ2-5; 10 bases align to TRBD2. Trimming cost V 6 bases and J 5 bases; bases outside gene matches: 3. Germline loops: CDR1 MNHEY, CDR2 SMNVEV (reference sequence). This CDR3 region has 13 residues. The CDR3 DNA follows: TGTGCCAGCAGCCCGGGACTAGCGGAGACCCAGTACTTC. Protein sequence: CASSPGLAETQYF.

This clonotype is medium-sized by share. The chain combines TRBV2 with TRBJ2-6; the match to TRBD1 covers 10 bases. This CDR3 has 16 residues. With 2 bases clipped from V and 8 bases from J, the junction kept 6 bases outside the gene matches. In germline, CDR1 is SNHLY, CDR2 FYNNEI. The CDR3 coding sequence is TGTGCCAGCAGTGAAACGGGGACAGGGGTCACCAACGTCCTGACTTTC. Its protein is CASSETGTGVTNVLTF. The complete variable domain, with remaining parts taken from reference TRBV2 and TRBJ2-6, reads EPEVTQTPSHQVTQMGQEVILRCVPISNHLYFYWYRQILGQKVEFLVSFYNNEISEKSEIFDDQFSVERPDGSNFTLKIRSTKLEDSAMYFCASSETGTGVTNVLTFGAGSRLTVL.

Many counts were recorded for this clonotype. The rearrangement joins TRBV7-8 to TRBJ1-1; D uncertain. This CDR3 contains 14 residues. The germline CDR1 and CDR2 sequences are SGHVS and FQNEAQ. V gave up 4 bases and J gave up 11 bases, with 20 bases separating them. The CDR3 nucleotides are TGTGCCAGCAGCTCTATACTCCAGGCCCGGAGGGCTTTCTTT. It is translated as CASSSILQARRAFF. The full variable domain, with the rest looked up from reference TRBV7-8 and TRBJ1-1, is GAGVSQSPRYKVAKRGQDVALRCDPISGHVSLFWYQQALGQGPEFLTYFQNEAQLDKSGLPSDRFFAERPEGSVSTLKIQRTQQEDSAVYLCASSSILQARRAFFGQGTRLTVV.

This clonotype came up many times. The CDR3 sequence: CAISASDTQYF. CDR3 bases: TGTGCCATCAGTGCCTCAGATACGCAGTATTTT. The gene calls are TRBV10-3 and TRBJ2-3; unclear D gene. V was shortened by 4 bases and J by 4 bases, with 3 bases between the two germline ends. Germline V CDR1 and CDR2: ENHRY, SYGVKD. CDR3 size: 11 residues.